Listed here are 21 T cell receptor beta chains from one sample, sequenced in a study of cytomegalovirus exposure and HLA in healthy donors. Use of 60 Vbeta and 13 Jbeta primers characterized the PCR. Generated by immunoSEQ multiplex PCR, the TCRdb table keeps only in-frame clones and is missing some. This sample has about 60,000 clones, with about 80% found just once. The sequenced sample was PBMCs. These receptors were taken from a woman in her thirties or forties in good health and CMV-seropositive.

This chain links TRBV10-2 with TRBJ2-7; D unclear. V was clipped by 7 bases and J by 6 bases, with 7 bases between them. Germline V gene data show CDR1 as WSHSY and CDR2 as SAAADI. This CDR3 comprises 10 residues. The chain's CDR3 is CASMESEQYF. In DNA form, the CDR3 reads TGCGCCAGCATGGAGAGCGAGCAGTACTTC.

The chain recombines TRBV18 with TRBJ1-3; weak D call: TRBD1 (6 bases). Trimming shortened V by 3 bases and J by 4 bases, and 13 bases separated the two germline ends. There are 15 residues in the CDR3. Germline-derived CDR1 and CDR2 are KGHSH and LQKENI. The CDR3, as DNA: TGTGCCAGCTCACCGGAGCAGGGGTCCGGAAACACCATATATTTT. This gives the protein CASSPEQGSGNTIYF.

The genes are TRBV7-2 and TRBJ2-4, with TRBD2 matching 10 bases. Germline CDR1 SGHTA, CDR2 FQGNSA. The V and J ends lost 5 bases and 5 bases, in that order; junction bases with no gene match: 9. The CDR3 covers 16 residues. The CDR3 loop reads CASSPGGSGGQNIQYF. In DNA form, the CDR3 reads TGTGCCAGCAGCCCCGGGGGTAGCGGGGGGCAAAACATTCAGTACTTC.

This clone was detected once. This chain uses TRBV4-3 with TRBJ2-1, with a weak D call TRBD1 (6 bases). Germline CDR1 reads LGHNA; CDR2 reads YSLEER. The CDR3 loop spans 13 amino acids. Trimming left V 0 bases short and J 14 bases short, with 14 bases between. The CDR3 DNA sequence: TGCGCCAGCAGCCAAGAAGGACATGACAGGAAGTTCTTC. This sequence encodes CASSQEGHDRKFF.

This sequence joins TRBV4-3 and TRBJ1-5, with D possibly matching TRBD1 (5 bases). The CDR3 spans 13 residues. V was cut by 4 bases and J by 9 bases, with 13 bases left in between. Germline CDR1 is LGHNA and CDR2 is YSLEER. CDR3 bases: TGCGCCAGCAGCCCTGGGGGAGGTTGGCCCCAGCATTTT. Translated, it gives CASSPGGGWPQHF.

The CDR3 loop reads CASSSGTVNNSPLHF. The CDR3 DNA is TGTGCCAGCAGCTCCGGGACAGTCAATAATTCACCCCTCCACTTT. The chain joins TRBV7-9 to TRBJ1-6, with 7 bases that match TRBD1. Trimming at V came to 4 bases and at J to 5 bases, leaving 5 bases not matched to a gene. This CDR3 is 15 amino acids long. Germline-derived CDR1 and CDR2 are SEHNR and FQNEAQ (reference sequence).

CDR3 in amino acids: CASSQKFAGSGGRHEQYF. The CDR3, as DNA: TGCGCCAGCAGCCAAAAGTTTGCGGGGTCAGGGGGCCGCCACGAGCAGTACTTC. This chain links TRBV4-1 with TRBJ2-7; 8 nucleotides line up with TRBD1. The CDR3 extends over 18 amino acids. Germline assignment: CDR1 MGHRA and CDR2 YSYEKL. V gave up 2 bases and J gave up 5 bases; unmatched junction bases: 17.

The chain uses TRBV6-1 and TRBJ2-3; D is unclear. V was trimmed by 5 bases and J by 5 bases, leaving 11 bases between them. Germline CDR1 and CDR2: MNHNS and SASEGT. The CDR3 runs 13 residues. The CDR3 loop is CASSFIRLDTQYF. DNA for the CDR3: TGTGCCAGCAGTTTTATCCGTCTAGATACGCAGTATTTT.

About this clone: Within the sample, other DNA sequences also encode this same CDR3. For the CDR3, the DNA is TGTGCCAGCAGTACAGGGTGGGGCTACGAGCAGTACTTC. Residues: CASSTGWGYEQYF. This chain joins TRBV6-6 and TRBJ2-7; tentatively, D is TRBD1 (6 bases). The CDR3 loop spans 13 amino acids. Germline CDR1 is MNHNY and CDR2 is SVGAGI (reference sequence). Trimming took 5 bases from V and 3 from J, leaving 11 bases between them.

The V gene is TRBV7-9, the J gene TRBJ1-5; D is unresolved. Germline V CDR1 and CDR2: SEHNR, FQNEAQ (reference sequence). The CDR3 is made up of 15 amino acids. The V gene lost 1 base and the J gene lost 2 bases, with 9 bases spanning the gap. The CDR3 nucleotides are TGTGCCAGCAGCTTAGACCAACGGGGCAATCAGCCCCAGCATTTT. Its protein product is CASSLDQRGNQPQHF.

This chain uses TRBV7-2 with TRBJ2-5; D perhaps matches TRBD2 (7 bases). This CDR3 spans 15 amino acids. Germline V gene sequence: CDR1 SGHTA, CDR2 FQGNSA. V was shortened by 6 bases and J by 1 base, with 15 bases between the two germline ends. The CDR3 sequence: CASSPSRGAQETQYF. In nucleotides, the CDR3 is TGTGCCAGCAGTCCCTCCCGGGGGGCCCAAGAGACCCAGTACTTC.

V is TRBV6-1 and J is TRBJ2-7, with D maybe TRBD2 (5 bases). Germline V CDR1 and CDR2: MNHNS, SASEGT. V was trimmed by 7 bases and J by 5 bases, leaving 18 bases between them. The CDR3 has 14 amino acids. CDR3 nucleotide sequence: TGTGCCAGCATGACTGGGGAGTTGTACCACGAGCAGTACTTC. Amino acids: CASMTGELYHEQYF.

This clone was detected only a few times. This sequence joins TRBV5-6 and TRBJ1-1; 7 bases agree with TRBD1. With 2 bases clipped from V and 5 bases from J, the junction kept 9 bases outside the gene matches. Germline CDR1 reads SGHDT; CDR2 reads YYEEEE. There are 15 residues in the CDR3. The CDR3: CASSFGRTGRTEAFF. DNA for the CDR3: TGTGCCAGCAGCTTTGGTCGGACAGGCAGGACTGAAGCTTTCTTT.

This clone is a singleton in its sample. V usage is TRBV7-9 and J usage is TRBJ1-2; 8 bases fit TRBD1. This CDR3 is built from 15 residues. The germline V gene has CDR1 SEHNR and CDR2 FQNEAQ (reference sequence). V lost 2 bases to trimming and J lost 8 bases; unmatched junction nucleotides: 10. CDR3 protein: CASSLLGTGSRGYTF. CDR3 sequence (DNA): TGTGCCAGCAGCTTACTCGGGACAGGCTCGAGGGGCTACACCTTC.

The rearrangement links TRBV2 to TRBJ2-1; no clear D gene. V was trimmed by 2 bases and J by 5 bases, leaving 10 bases between them. The germline gives CDR1 SNHLY, CDR2 FYNNEI. This CDR3 region has 14 residues. The CDR3 is CASSETRSNNEQFF. In nucleotides, the CDR3 is TGTGCCAGCAGTGAAACCAGGTCTAACAATGAGCAGTTCTTC.

The chain uses TRBV30 and TRBJ2-4; D may be TRBD1 (6 bases). The CDR3 covers 15 residues. V was pared by 3 bases and J by 8 bases, with 20 bases between. Germline CDR1 reads GTSNPN; CDR2 reads SVGIG (reference sequence). As DNA, the CDR3 is TGTGCCTGGAGCCTCTGGACCTCCAGGGGAGACATTCAGTACTTC. Encoded protein: CAWSLWTSRGDIQYF.

This chain connects TRBV15 to TRBJ2-5, with 11 bases matching TRBD1. With V trimmed by 8 bases and J by 5 bases, 7 bases remained unmatched. The CDR3 loop spans 14 amino acids. Per germline, CDR1 LNHNV and CDR2 YYDKDF (reference sequence). The CDR3, as DNA: TGTGCCACCGTCCGGGACAGGGGGATCGAGACCCAGTACTTC. This sequence encodes CATVRDRGIETQYF.

The chain couples TRBV19 to TRBJ2-3; no reliable D call. V gave up 4 bases and J gave up 5 bases, with 22 bases separating them. In germline, CDR1 is LNHDA, CDR2 SQIVND (reference sequence). The length of the CDR3 is 17 residues. CDR3 amino acids: CASSKLQAPYAGDTQYF. The CDR3 nucleotides read TGTGCCAGTAGTAAATTGCAGGCCCCTTATGCCGGAGATACGCAGTATTTT.

This rearrangement joins TRBV30 to TRBJ2-7; TRBD1 might be the D (6 bases). Germline-derived CDR1 and CDR2 are GTSNPN and SVGIG (reference sequence). The CDR3 contains 12 residues. V lost 4 bases and J lost 3, with 10 bases in between. The CDR3 protein is CAWKGVFYEQYF. CDR3 coding DNA: TGTGCCTGGAAGGGGGTATTCTACGAGCAGTACTTC.

This chain links TRBV18 with TRBJ2-6, with 8 positions matching TRBD2. The CDR3 extends over 18 amino acids. V was clipped by 6 bases and J by 0 bases; unmatched bases: 10. Germline CDR1 KGHSH, CDR2 LQKENI. The CDR3 protein is CASSRGGIPSSGANVLTF. CDR3 DNA: TGTGCCAGCTCCCGCGGGGGGATCCCAAGCTCTGGGGCCAACGTCCTGACTTTC.

The chain carries TRBV29-1 and TRBJ1-1, with 7 bases aligning to TRBD1. V shed 5 bases and J 1 base; nucleotides not matched to a gene: 13. This CDR3 has 16 residues. Looked up from germline, CDR1 is SQVTM and CDR2 is ANQGSEA. The CDR3, as DNA: TGCAGCGTTCTTCCCCCCAGGGGGTTAAAGAACACTGAAGCTTTCTTT. Amino acid sequence: CSVLPPRGLKNTEAFF.